A selection of T cell receptor beta chains follows, all from one sample in a study of monozygotic twins with cystic fibrosis. Libraries were prepared by immunoSEQ multiplex PCR; TCRdb keeps only in-frame clonotypes and omits some of them. The sample contains fewer than 10,000 clones, about 98% of which appear only once. The material sequenced was blood. These receptors were collected from a girl aged 2-15 years with cystic fibrosis. The CDR3 runs from the conserved cysteine through the conserved F or W. D genes are given only for firm matches. Clone size is not always given. Where it is, it says once, few, many or a class for expanded clones.

j_gene,d_gene,v_gene,abundance,CDR3aa,CDR3nt
TRBJ2-1,TRBD2,TRBV7-6,.,CASSSRLAGVSEQFF,TGTGCCAGCAGCTCAAGACTAGCGGGAGTGAGTGAGCAGTTCTTC
TRBJ2-7,TRBD2,TRBV4-1,.,CASSQEAGSSYEQYF,TGCGCCAGCAGCCAAGAAGCGGGAAGCTCCTACGAGCAGTACTTC
TRBJ1-1,.,TRBV6-1,.,CASSEKRMNTEAFF,TGTGCCAGCAGTGAAAAACGGATGAACACTGAAGCTTTCTTT
TRBJ1-3,.,TRBV9,.,CASSPVIGPHTIYF,TGTGCCAGCAGCCCGGTAATCGGGCCACACACCATATATTTT
TRBJ1-2,TRBD1,TRBV19,few,CASSPQTGTVYGYTF,TGTGCCAGTAGTCCACAAACCGGGACAGTCTATGGCTACACCTTC
TRBJ2-2,TRBD2,TRBV18,once,CASSPLGVLAGITGELFF,TGTGCCAGCTCACCTCTCGGGGTACTAGCGGGAATCACCGGGGAGCTGTTTTTT
TRBJ2-7,.,TRBV27,.,CASSLFGREVDEQYF,TGTGCCAGCAGTTTGTTCGGCAGGGAGGTCGACGAGCAGTACTTC
TRBJ2-5,.,TRBV2,.,CASSVDAETQYF,TGTGCCAGCAGTGTAGATGCAGAGACCCAGTACTTC
TRBJ2-3,TRBD2,TRBV4-2,.,CASSQELAGGTDTQYF,TGTGCCAGCAGCCAAGAACTAGCGGGAGGCACAGATACGCAGTATTTT
TRBJ2-1,.,TRBV27,.,CASSLGLTANEQFF,TGTGCCAGCAGTTTAGGGCTGACCGCCAATGAGCAGTTCTTC
TRBJ1-2,.,TRBV16,.,CASSQYFANLGGYTF,TGTGCCAGCAGCCAATATTTCGCTAACCTCGGGGGCTACACCTTC